These 29 T cell receptor beta chains came from one sample sequenced in a study of cytomegalovirus exposure and HLA in healthy donors. PCR used 60 Vbeta primers and 13 Jbeta primers. Assay: immunoSEQ multiplex PCR; the TCRdb copy retains only in-frame clones and omits some. The profile covers just under 250,000 clones, with around 80% appearing a single time and approximately 5.3% taken by the ten largest. Sequencing input: PBMCs. The origin of the receptors is a woman aged 35 to 49 in good health and CMV-seropositive.

The gene calls are TRBV6-5 and TRBJ1-1; a possible D gene is TRBD1 (6 bases). Trimming took 2 bases from V and 5 from J, leaving 15 bases between them. The V gene's germline CDR1 is MNHEY and CDR2 SVGAGI. The CDR3 spans 15 residues. The CDR3 DNA follows: TGTGCCAGCAGTTACCTTACAGGGTTTGGTACTGAAGCTTTCTTT. This translates into CASSYLTGFGTEAFF.

CDR3 residues: CASSSLAGVSNEQFF. For the CDR3, the DNA is TGTGCCAGCAGTTCACTAGCGGGAGTCTCCAATGAGCAGTTCTTC. The V gene is TRBV27, the J gene TRBJ2-1, with 11 positions matching TRBD2. The CDR3 runs 15 residues. CDR1 is MNHEY, CDR2 SMNVEV, per germline (reference sequence). V was clipped by 4 bases and J by 6 bases; unmatched bases: 5.

The genes are TRBV6-5 and TRBJ2-7, with 13 bases fitting TRBD2. The CDR3 loop spans 15 amino acids. In germline, CDR1 is MNHEY, CDR2 SVGAGI. J lost 4 bases, V lost 6 bases, and 6 bases had no gene match. CDR3 in DNA: TGTGCCAGCAGCGTCGGACTAGCGGGGGTATACGAGCAGTACTTC. This sequence encodes CASSVGLAGVYEQYF.

The V call is TRBV7-6, the J call TRBJ1-6, with unresolved D. The CDR3 totals 14 residues. V lost 2 bases and J lost 7, with 9 bases in between. Germline V lookup: CDR1 SGHVS, CDR2 FNYEAQ. In nucleotides, the CDR3 is TGTGCCAGCAGCTTAAAGGAGCTAAATTCACCCCTCCACTTT. Translating it yields CASSLKELNSPLHF.

This clone was counted a few times. The rearrangement uses TRBV5-1 and TRBJ2-5, with no clear D. The germline CDR1 and CDR2 sequences are SGHRS and YFSETQ. CDR3 length: 17 amino acids. V gave up 0 bases and J gave up 1 base, with 16 bases separating them. The CDR3 protein is CASSLADRGIVQETQYF. The CDR3 DNA sequence: TGCGCCAGCAGCTTGGCCGATAGAGGTATCGTCCAAGAGACCCAGTACTTC.

This rearrangement joins TRBV19 to TRBJ1-2; TRBD1 aligns across 7 bases. Per germline, CDR1 LNHDA and CDR2 SQIVND (reference sequence). The CDR3 loop spans 15 amino acids. After removal of 5 bases from V and 0 bases from J, the junction contained 6 bases not matched to a gene. The CDR3 bases are TGTGCCAGTAGTCCGGACAGGAGAGCTAACTATGGCTACACCTTC. Amino acids: CASSPDRRANYGYTF.

The V and J genes are TRBV19 and TRBJ2-1; 8 bases are a match to TRBD1. The CDR3 runs to 14 residues. The trim removed 6 bases at V and 6 bases at J, leaving 7 bases unmatched. The germline V gene encodes CDR1 LNHDA and CDR2 SQIVND (reference sequence). Here the CDR3 DNA reads TGTGCCAGTAGGACCGGGACAGGAGTCAATGAGCAGTTCTTC. It is translated as CASRTGTGVNEQFF.

This clone has just a few counts. This sample also contains other DNA sequences that code for the same CDR3. The V call is TRBV4-1, the J call TRBJ1-1, with no clear D. Germline V gene lookup returns CDR1 MGHRA and CDR2 YSYEKL. This CDR3 region has 15 residues. V was trimmed by 2 bases and J by 1 base, leaving 11 bases between them. CDR3 coding DNA: TGCGCCAGCAGCCAACCCCGACGGGGGAACACTGAAGCTTTCTTT. As protein: CASSQPRRGNTEAFF.

CDR3 sequence: CASSLGSGRAPNEQYF. The CDR3 nucleotides read TGTGCCAGCAGCTTAGGTAGCGGGAGGGCCCCAAACGAGCAGTACTTC. V and J are TRBV7-8 and TRBJ2-7; 11 bases map to TRBD2. The CDR3 length is 16 residues. J gave up 5 bases and V 1 base, and 7 bases lay outside the gene matches. CDR1 and CDR2 from the germline V gene are SGHVS and FQNEAQ.

CDR3 DNA: TGTGCCAGCAGTTCCGGACAGAATAATTCACCCCTCCACTTT. Protein product: CASSSGQNNSPLHF. This chain connects TRBV27 to TRBJ1-6; D possibly corresponds to TRBD1 (6 bases). Germline-derived CDR1 and CDR2 are MNHEY and SMNVEV (reference sequence). The CDR3 sequence is 14 residues long. Trimming took 4 bases from V and 5 from J, leaving 9 bases between them.

The V and J genes are TRBV28 and TRBJ2-7, with unresolved D. Trimming pared 7 bases from V and 2 bases from J, leaving 12 bases between. The CDR3 has 13 amino acids. Germline CDR1 and CDR2: MDHEN and SYDVKM. The CDR3 is CASTERQTYEQYF. The CDR3 DNA sequence: TGTGCCAGCACCGAGAGGCAGACCTACGAGCAGTACTTC.

The rearrangement joins TRBV19 to TRBJ1-5, with D uncertain. V lost 4 bases to trimming and J lost 3 bases, with 10 bases between them. Germline V gene sequence: CDR1 LNHDA, CDR2 SQIVND (reference sequence). The CDR3 loop spans 14 amino acids. The CDR3 region has the DNA TGTGCCAGTAGTAACGGAGGCATCAATCAGCCCCAGCATTTT. Amino acid sequence: CASSNGGINQPQHF.

The chain combines TRBV11-3 with TRBJ2-4; 14 bases align to TRBD2. The CDR3 consists of 17 residues. Germline CDR1 is SGHNT and CDR2 is YENEEA. V lost 5 bases and J lost 3; bases outside the gene matches: 6. CDR3 in amino acids: CASSLGTSGRGKNIQYF. The CDR3 DNA reads as TGTGCCAGCAGCCTGGGGACTAGCGGGAGAGGCAAAAACATTCAGTACTTC.

CDR3 amino acids: CASSFQSGGRNQPQHF. The CDR3 DNA follows: TGTGCCAGCAGCTTCCAATCAGGGGGGCGAAATCAGCCCCAGCATTTT. The gene calls are TRBV5-6 and TRBJ1-5; 7 positions agree with TRBD1. The CDR3 has 16 residues. Germline loops: CDR1 SGHDT, CDR2 YYEEEE. V was pared by 2 bases and J by 4 bases, with 9 bases of the junction left unmatched. Looking up the rest from reference TRBV5-6 and TRBJ1-5 gives the full variable domain: DAGVTQSPTHLIKTRGQQVTLRCSPKSGHDTVSWYQQALGQGPQFIFQYYEEEERQRGNFPDRFSGHQFPNYSSELNVNALLLGDSALYLCASSFQSGGRNQPQHFGDGTRLSIL.

The gene calls are TRBV18 and TRBJ2-7, with 7 bases identical to TRBD1. Germline assignment: CDR1 KGHSH and CDR2 LQKENI. The CDR3 length is 15 residues. V dropped 3 bases and J dropped 3; count of bases not matched to a gene: 8. CDR3: CASSPGGQAIYEQYF. CDR3 bases: TGTGCCAGCTCACCGGGCGGACAGGCTATCTACGAGCAGTACTTC.

V gene TRBV10-3 combines with J gene TRBJ2-5; 10 bases fit TRBD2. CDR1 is ENHRY and CDR2 is SYGVKD in the germline V gene. The CDR3 consists of 18 residues. V lost 0 bases and J lost 5; bases outside the gene matches: 12. The CDR3 DNA follows: TGTGCCATCAGTGAGTCGACGGGGTCTAGCGGGAGCCAGGAGACCCAGTACTTC. The encoded protein is CAISESTGSSGSQETQYF.

J is TRBJ2-3 and V is TRBV30; D is possibly TRBD1 (7 bases). Germline CDR1 and CDR2: GTSNPN and SVGIG (reference sequence). The V gene lost 3 bases and the J gene lost 1 base, with 17 bases spanning the gap. This CDR3 has 16 residues. CDR3 sequence: CAWSPQGTLRTDTQYF. The CDR3 DNA reads TGTGCCTGGAGCCCACAGGGGACTTTACGCACAGATACGCAGTATTTT.

V usage is TRBV9 and J usage is TRBJ1-2; no firm D call. This CDR3 is 13 amino acids long. Trimming took off 0 bases at V and 2 bases at J, with 5 bases between the two ends. Germline V CDR1 and CDR2: SGDLS, YYNGEE. CDR3 region: CASSVGGNYGYTF. The CDR3 DNA reads TGTGCCAGCAGCGTAGGCGGGAACTATGGCTACACCTTC.

V usage is TRBV9 and J usage is TRBJ2-1, with TRBD2 matching over 8 bases. The CDR3 extends over 15 amino acids. V shed 1 base, J shed 7 bases, and the junction held 7 bases outside the gene matches. The germline V gene has CDR1 SGDLS and CDR2 YYNGEE. The CDR3 is CASSVLAGGDNEQFF. Here the CDR3 DNA reads TGTGCCAGCAGCGTACTGGCGGGGGGCGATAATGAGCAGTTCTTC.

The rearrangement uses TRBV11-3 and TRBJ2-3; 7 bases are shared with TRBD1. V shed 3 bases, J shed 0 bases, and the junction held 3 bases outside the gene matches. The CDR3 runs 15 residues. The germline CDR1 and CDR2 sequences are SGHNT and YENEEA. The CDR3 loop is CASSFRQGSTDTQYF. Written as DNA, the CDR3 is TGTGCCAGCAGCTTCAGACAGGGTAGCACAGATACGCAGTATTTT.

This chain connects TRBV19 to TRBJ2-2; 7 bases line up with TRBD1. Germline CDR1 and CDR2: LNHDA and SQIVND (reference sequence). The CDR3 spans 16 residues. Unmatched junction bases numbered 8, after V lost 5 bases and J lost 2 bases. The CDR3 loop is CASSSTGTVNTGELFF. DNA for the CDR3: TGTGCCAGTAGTTCCACCGGGACAGTAAACACCGGGGAGCTGTTTTTT.

This clone was seen more than once but under ten times. The V and J genes are TRBV6-6 and TRBJ1-2; TRBD1 matches at 8 bases. CDR3 length: 15 amino acids. Germline V gives CDR1 MNHNY, CDR2 SVGAGI (reference sequence). With 6 bases clipped from V and 4 bases from J, the junction kept 10 bases outside the gene matches. CDR3 region: CASSSLRGRGYGYTF. For the CDR3, the DNA is TGTGCCAGCAGCAGCCTCAGGGGGCGCGGCTATGGCTACACCTTC.

This chain uses TRBV7-6 with TRBJ2-3; 7 bases align to TRBD1. This CDR3 contains 13 residues. Germline V CDR1 and CDR2: SGHVS, FNYEAQ. J gave up 9 bases and V 5 bases, and 8 bases lay outside the gene matches. The CDR3 DNA sequence: TGTGCCAGCAGCCCAGGGGGAATGGTAACGCAGTATTTT. It codes for CASSPGGMVTQYF.

V usage is TRBV7-9 and J usage is TRBJ1-1; tentatively, D is TRBD1 (5 bases). The germline V and J ends were trimmed by 5 bases and 5 bases, with 15 bases remaining between them. Germline V gene sequence: CDR1 SEHNR, CDR2 FQNEAQ (reference sequence). The CDR3 contains 14 residues. The CDR3 spells CASSQGVAGTEAFF. CDR3 in DNA: TGTGCCAGCAGCCAAGGGGTGGCGGGAACTGAAGCTTTCTTT.

This clone was recorded a few times. This chain connects TRBV6-1 to TRBJ1-5; 9 nucleotides match TRBD1. Trimming took 4 bases from V and 0 from J; bases not matched to a gene: 10. This CDR3 has 18 amino acids. Looked up from germline, CDR1 is MNHNS and CDR2 is SASEGT. CDR3 coding DNA: TGTGCCAGCAGTGGCCGGGACAGGGCCCATTATAGCAATCAGCCCCAGCATTTT. It translates to CASSGRDRAHYSNQPQHF.

The chain uses TRBV4-1 and TRBJ1-1, with TRBD1 as a possible D gene (5 bases). The CDR3 sequence is 15 residues long. V lost 2 bases and J lost 10, with 20 bases in between. Germline-derived CDR1 and CDR2 are MGHRA and YSYEKL. CDR3 bases: TGCGCCAGCAGCCAACTTCCAGGGATTTCGGGTGGAGCTTTCTTT. This gives the protein CASSQLPGISGGAFF.

The V gene is TRBV4-1, the J gene TRBJ2-7; D is perhaps TRBD2 (5 bases). Germline V CDR1 and CDR2: MGHRA, YSYEKL. The CDR3 extends over 16 amino acids. V shed 1 base and J shed 3 bases, with 16 bases lying between them. For the CDR3, the DNA is TGCGCCAGCAGCCAAGTCGGTCCGGGGTTGAGCTACGAGCAGTACTTC. It codes for CASSQVGPGLSYEQYF.

The chain is built from TRBV28 and TRBJ2-7; 12 bases match TRBD2. V trimming: 6 bases; J trimming: 4 bases; junction bases outside the gene matches: 7. This CDR3 comprises 15 residues. Germline V gene data show CDR1 as MDHEN and CDR2 as SYDVKM. CDR3 loop: CASSQRTSGIYEQYF. CDR3 bases: TGTGCCAGCAGCCAGAGGACTAGCGGGATATACGAGCAGTACTTC.

The genes are TRBV7-2 and TRBJ1-2; possible D gene TRBD1, 5 bases. Germline CDR1 is SGHTA and CDR2 is FQGNSA. The CDR3 runs 14 residues. The V gene lost 6 bases and the J gene lost 4 bases, with 15 bases spanning the gap. CDR3 nucleotides: TGTGCCAGCAGGGGCAGCAGGGTCCTCTATGGCTACACCTTC. This sequence encodes CASRGSRVLYGYTF. Complete variable domain (other parts from reference TRBV7-2 and TRBJ1-2): GAGVSQSPSNKVTEKGKDVELRCDPISGHTALYWYRQSLGQGLEFLIYFQGNSAPDKSGLPSDRFSAERTGGSVSTLTIQRTQQEDSAVYLCASRGSRVLYGYTFGSGTRLTVV.